The 2 T cell receptor beta chains reported below all come from one sample, sequenced in a study of regulatory T cells in long-lasting Graves disease (dated by TCRdb to about 2021). The sample's time point label, in plain terms: persistent/refractory GD, antithyroid drugs over 5 years with positive TRAb. For both TCR sequencing and RNA sequencing, RNA was extracted from PBMCs in TRIzol. The protocol used for the library was multiplex PCR. The reads were generated on an Illumina HiSeq 4000. iRepertoire HTBI primers and Arm-PCR amplification of CDR3 regions were used to construct TCR beta libraries. TCRdb trimmed public reads at Q25 via fastp, called clones via MiXCR and kept in-frame beta chains. Identical CDR3 protein sequences are pooled into one entry, listed with their most common genes and DNA. The sample table holds 420,000 or so distinct CDR3 sequences, of which 20% to 30% were seen once. About 26% of the sample is in the top ten clones.

This specimen was peripheral blood mononuclear cells (PBMCs), taken when the disease was refractory, from a patient treated with antithyroid drugs. Every receptor here comes from a female donor with Graves disease.

The rearrangement joins TRBV7-8 to TRBJ1-6, with TRBD1 matching over 9 bases. Germline values: CDR1 SGHVS, CDR2 FQNEAQ. The CDR3 consists of 16 residues. J lost 10 bases, V lost 0 bases, and 7 bases had no gene match. The CDR3 protein is CASSLAGTGNGSPLHF. Here the CDR3 DNA reads TGTGCCAGCAGCTTAGCGGGGACAGGGAACGGCTCACCCCTCCACTTT.

This clonotype was observed a few times. The rearrangement links TRBV20-1 to TRBJ1-4, with 8 nucleotides matching TRBD1. V trimming: 2 bases; J trimming: 4 bases; junction bases outside the gene matches: 3. The CDR3 contains 14 residues. Germline V lookup: CDR1 DFQATT, CDR2 SNEGSKA (reference sequence). Here the CDR3 reads CSARNRGGNEKLFF. The CDR3 nucleotides are TGCAGTGCTAGAAACAGGGGGGGTAATGAAAAACTGTTTTTT.